One TCR beta chain is described in this entry. This clone has a handful of counts. It lacks a known antigen. Within one base of it there is no much larger clone, and no base qualities were kept. This entry comes from a study of cytomegalovirus exposure and HLA in healthy donors (dated by TCRdb to 2017 to 2019). With respect to the entire study: In an earlier analysis of some 610 of the donors, 276 Gb of sequence data and 100 million or so unique TCR beta sequences from roughly 180 million T cells were reported. Every repertoire in the discovery cohort had been generated on one and the same sequencing platform. Rather than using new phenotypic data, the later analysis identified candidate immune exposures from TCR beta sequences and from how often those sequences occurred across donors. Roughly 320 gigabases of sequencing data and around 88 million unique TCR sequences made up an early release that covered nearly 650 HLA-typed donors. The number of donors typed differed by locus, with about 629-630 for A, B, C, DRB1 and DQB1, 522 for DQA1, over 600 for DPA1, and 400 to 490 for DPB1. About five DR-DQ haplotypes were treated as single units for association and clustering because of strong linkage in the cohort. Along with the roughly 610-subject first cohort, a separate validation cohort of 120 different subjects was used. The study aimed to test whether cataloging public T cell receptors could reveal signatures of past pathogen exposure. A later analysis re-analyzed previously published TCR beta repertoires from several hundred donors and added high-resolution HLA genotyping to study TCR occurrence patterns. Donor age, sex, ethnicity and CMV serostatus were collected together with the repertoire data. The study profiled the T cell repertoires of 666 subjects by immunosequencing and related them to cytomegalovirus serostatus. Among roughly 400 genotyped donors of the cohort, an average of roughly 230,000 unique TCR beta nucleotide sequences was sequenced per donor, of which about 19% were non-productive. Both class I and class II loci were covered by HLA typing, at four-digit resolution. To decide whether each TCR beta V gene segment behaved as functional or pseudogenic, an earlier analysis of approximately 620 of the donors relied on high-throughput TCR beta sequencing. To predict cytomegalovirus infection status, the study combined high-throughput TCR immunosequencing, statistical association of individual TCRs with disease status, and machine learning. Of the roughly 390 genotyped donors, 75% to 85% were placed in the genetic ancestry cluster associated with self-reported Caucasian donors. Genome-wide SNP genotypes for about 65% of the 666 donors were used in a later genetic analysis, which treated that subset as a discovery cohort.

Taken from the germline V gene, the CDR1 and CDR2 loops are SGHAT and FQNNGV. Counted from cysteine to phenylalanine, this CDR3 has 14 amino acids. Kept here is only the CDR3 DNA, which spans 42 bases and is read in frame from base 1. Trimming at the junction amounts to 5 bases on V and 2 bases on J, and the germline ends lie 12 bases apart. Preparation of the library involved the immunoSEQ multiplex PCR assay. The multiplex PCR relied on a mix of 60 forward primers for TCR Vbeta segments and 13 reverse primers for TCR Jbeta segments. Amplification of the CDR3 region of rearranged TCR beta genes was performed with a multiplex PCR assay on genomic DNA. Amplified TCR beta libraries were sequenced as 87-base-pair reads on the Illumina HiSeq System. For the original study's pipeline: A later analysis counted around 72 million unique TCR beta chains across the 650 to 800 repertoires, and around 12 million of these chains were shared by at least two donors. Raw reads were error-corrected and collapsed into unique sequences by a nearest-neighbor algorithm in which closely related sequences were merged to remove PCR and sequencing errors. Alignment of CDR3 sequences to IMGT reference sequences was used to assign V, D and J gene segments. For a sequence to be retained, a match of at least six nucleotides to both a V gene segment and a J gene segment was required. A rearrangement was called productive if the CDR3 had no stop codons and remained in frame with V and J, and every other rearrangement was called non-productive. Following IMGT convention, CDR3 was defined as the stretch from the second conserved V-encoded cysteine up to the conserved J-encoded phenylalanine. In an earlier analysis of roughly 580 of the donors, sequences lacking an unambiguous match to a single V gene segment were excluded. In an earlier analysis of almost 600 of the donors, a V segment was called functional when productive rearrangements were above 56.7%, and segregating when the standard deviation between donors exceeded 5%. A statistical classification framework was built to diagnose cytomegalovirus status from the catalog of TCR beta chain sequences. V and J gene assignment, in a later analysis, came from comparing TCR nucleotide sequences with IMGT/GENE-DB human TR gene sequences. The TCRdist pipeline was used in a later analysis to assign CDR3 sequences and most-parsimonious VDJ recombination scenarios. A later analysis defined each TCR beta chain by its CDR3 amino acid sequence plus V-gene family, and excluded reads lacking a unique V-gene family. In a later analysis, 450 to 600 highly shared, low-generation-probability nucleotide sequences were removed to address suspected cross-contamination and a sequencing artifact. In a later analysis, a clonal expansion index for each public chain was calculated from normalized within-repertoire ranks of inferred template counts. A later analysis computed generation probabilities with a VDJ recombination model fitted to out-of-frame rearrangements, and checked the results against IGoR. In a later analysis, hypergeometric tests were used to score TCR-TCR, TCR-HLA and TCR-CMV co-occurrence, with a repertoire-size bias correction applied to TCR pairs. In a later analysis, false discovery rates were estimated by permuting HLA or CMV assignments 20 times. In a later analysis, co-occurring TCRs were grouped using DBSCAN, with TCRdist sequence similarity added in when clustering inside HLA-allele-positive subsets. Co-occurrence clustering excluded repertoires with fewer than 30,000 or more than 120,000 public chains, plus five with anomalous nucleotide sharing. TCRdb's version of the immuneACCESS table is confined to in-frame rearrangements and falls short of the full clone set. An unresolved V gene accounts for under half of the shortfall where checked; the remainder is of unknown origin. The V and J calls and the clone size are those of that table, but D and trimming were determined from the DNA. Within this sample are 100,000 to 150,000 clones, with 70% to 85% of them counted one time only. Of the sample, roughly 2.7% falls within the top ten clones.

Study-wide conclusions, independent of this receptor: The study gave a list of some 150 TCR beta chains associated with cytomegalovirus. Sequencing depth was assumed to be roughly uniform across donors in the presence/absence analyses, though that assumption may not hold. Because counts were too low, around 18 rarely observed V segments, including chromosome 9 orphons, were left out of the earlier analysis of a few hundred of the donors. Only TCR beta chains were sequenced in this cohort, and the absence of alpha or paired-chain data limited detectable features. Linkage disequilibrium might explain the correlated functional status among segregating V segments, but an unknown experimental factor could not be excluded. V-gene and J-gene trimming of TCR beta chains was associated with a missense DCLRE1C variant in a later genetic analysis, and the association was replicated in an independent cohort. For the cohort, immune exposure information was limited to CMV serostatus. Across donors, most TCR sequences were observed very rarely, whereas some public TCRs were present in many individuals. A few of the identified cytomegalovirus-associated TCR beta chains were confirmed in vitro to be specific for cytomegalovirus antigens. The 87-base-pair reads could not distinguish some IMGT-functional V segments, including TRBV6-2 and TRBV6-3, so those segments were excluded. The sequencing pipeline was judged likely to have produced a cluster of highly shared sequence variants as a technical artifact. Compared with equally common non-associated chains, HLA-associated TCR beta chains in a later analysis were more clonally expanded and had lower generation probabilities. The classifier was reported to diagnose cytomegalovirus status with high specificity and sensitivity in both the original and validation cohorts. When HLA alleles, especially DR and DQ, strongly co-occurred, attributing TCR associations to individual alleles was difficult. In a later analysis, 15,000 to 20,000 TCR beta sequences were associated with specific HLA alleles at a false discovery rate of 0.05. In a later analysis, TCR association rates were found to vary across HLA loci, with the most associated TCRs seen for DRB1 alleles and the fewest for HLA-C alleles. A later analysis found that most CMV-associated TCR beta chains appeared HLA-restricted, with HLA associations seemingly driven largely by CMV exposure. The authors suggested that the approach could potentially be generalized to other disease states and immunological phenotypes. Because HLA typing was unavailable for some donors at each locus, only the typed subset was used in association tests. A further reported finding was that TCR beta sequences accurately predicted the HLA-A and HLA-B alleles for most subjects in the first cohort. A later genetic analysis reported fewer N-insertions in productive TCRs among donors in an Asian-associated ancestry cluster than the roughly 700-donor mean. In an earlier analysis of more than 500 of the donors, most TCR beta V segments appeared in productive rearrangements about 87% or about 30% of the time, broadly matching IMGT annotations. Several of the top co-occurrence clusters appeared to be linked to parvovirus B19, influenza, CMV and Epstein-Barr virus, according to a later analysis.

In total, 630 or so healthy bone marrow donors made up the cohort. All cohort members were sampled while nominally healthy, although unrecorded immune exposures were likely present. The donor was CMV seropositive and belonged to the group of 250 to 300 seropositive cohort members. A peripheral blood sample was provided by each donor, and peripheral blood mononuclear cells were used for TCR beta sequencing. The Qiagen DNeasy Blood Extraction Kit was used to extract genomic DNA from the blood cell samples. The sample comprised PBMCs. This clonotype originated in a woman in her fifties or sixties in good health and CMV-seropositive. Here the chain combines TRBV11-2 and TRBJ1-2; matching of 6 bases hints at TRBD1 as the D gene. The CDR3 corresponds to CASSRGAVNYGYTF. The DNA sequence is as follows: TGTGCCAGCAGCCGGGGGGCTGTAAACTATGGCTACACCTTC.